Described below is a single T cell receptor (beta chain) sequence and its context. Its antigen is not known. With 0 bases clipped from V and 0 bases from J, the junction kept 17 bases outside the gene matches. This CDR3 region has 21 residues. The sample comes from a study of cytomegalovirus exposure and HLA in healthy donors. Study at large: The approximately 120 validation repertoires, a later analysis reported, used the same platform as the approximately 700 first-cohort repertoires. Overall study results and limits: Usually a TCR sequence was rare, but some public TCRs were found in many donors. Specific recognition of CMV antigens was confirmed in vitro for three chains (all CMV-associated). According to a subsequent analysis, TCR clusters identified in the first cohort showed a tendency to co-occur across the 110 or so validation repertoires.

Here immunoSEQ multiplex PCR was the method, and the copy in TCRdb shows in-frame clones only, minus some. The sample carries about 200,000 clones, about nine tenths recorded once. V and J are TRBV23-1 and TRBJ2-1, with 7 bases fitting TRBD2. TRBV23-1 falls under the ORF class, with uncertain function. The sequenced sample consisted of PBMCs. The sequence derives from a woman aged 18-29 years in good health and CMV-seropositive. This CDR3 reads CASSQSTRGLVQVSSYNEQFF. For the CDR3, the DNA is TGCGCCAGCAGTCAATCGACTCGTGGACTAGTTCAAGTTTCCTCCTACAATGAGCAGTTCTTC.